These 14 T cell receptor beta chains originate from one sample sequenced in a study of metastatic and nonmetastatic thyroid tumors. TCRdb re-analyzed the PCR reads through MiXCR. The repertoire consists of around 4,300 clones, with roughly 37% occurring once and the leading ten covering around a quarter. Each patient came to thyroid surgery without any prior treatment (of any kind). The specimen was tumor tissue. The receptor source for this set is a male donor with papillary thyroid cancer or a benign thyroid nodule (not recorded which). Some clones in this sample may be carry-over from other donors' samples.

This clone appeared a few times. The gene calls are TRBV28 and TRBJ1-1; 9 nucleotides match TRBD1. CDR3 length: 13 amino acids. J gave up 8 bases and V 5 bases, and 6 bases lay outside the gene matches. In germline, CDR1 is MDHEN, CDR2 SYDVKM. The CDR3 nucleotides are TGTGCCAGCAGTCAATTAGGACAGGGGGAAGCTTTCTTT. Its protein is CASSQLGQGEAFF.

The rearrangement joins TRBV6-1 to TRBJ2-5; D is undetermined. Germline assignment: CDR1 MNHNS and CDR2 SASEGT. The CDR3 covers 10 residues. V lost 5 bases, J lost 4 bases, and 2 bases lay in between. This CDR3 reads CASSRETQYF. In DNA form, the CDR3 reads TGTGCCAGCAGTCGAGAGACCCAGTACTTC.

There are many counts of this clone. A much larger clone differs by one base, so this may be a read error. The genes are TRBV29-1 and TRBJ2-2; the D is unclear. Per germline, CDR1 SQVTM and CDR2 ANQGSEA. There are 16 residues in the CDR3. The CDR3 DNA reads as TGCAGCGTTGAAGGTCTGCCAGGCTCGAGTACCGAGGAGCTGTTTTTT. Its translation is CSVEGLPGSSTEELFF.

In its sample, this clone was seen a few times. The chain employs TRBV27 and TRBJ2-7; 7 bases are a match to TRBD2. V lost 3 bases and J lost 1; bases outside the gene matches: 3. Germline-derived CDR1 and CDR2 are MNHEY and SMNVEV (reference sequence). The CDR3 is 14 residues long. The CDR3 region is CASSFGEGSYEQYF. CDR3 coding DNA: TGTGCCAGCAGTTTCGGGGAGGGGTCCTACGAGCAGTACTTC.

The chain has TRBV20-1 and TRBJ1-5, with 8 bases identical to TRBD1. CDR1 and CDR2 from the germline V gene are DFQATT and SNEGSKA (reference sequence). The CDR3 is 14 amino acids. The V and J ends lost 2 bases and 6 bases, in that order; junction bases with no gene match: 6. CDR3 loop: CSARIQGAGQPQHF. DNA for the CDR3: TGCAGTGCTAGAATCCAGGGGGCGGGTCAGCCCCAGCATTTT.

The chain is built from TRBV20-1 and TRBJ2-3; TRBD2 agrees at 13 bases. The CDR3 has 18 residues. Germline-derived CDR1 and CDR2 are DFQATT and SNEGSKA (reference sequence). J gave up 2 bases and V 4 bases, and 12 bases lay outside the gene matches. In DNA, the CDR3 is TGCAGTGCTAAAGGGTTTGGGGGACTAGCGGGGTCCACAGATACGCAGTATTTT. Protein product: CSAKGFGGLAGSTDTQYF.

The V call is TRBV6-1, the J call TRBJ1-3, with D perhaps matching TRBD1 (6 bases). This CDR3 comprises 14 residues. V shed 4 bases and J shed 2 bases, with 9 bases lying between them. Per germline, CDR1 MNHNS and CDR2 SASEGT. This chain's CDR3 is CASSAQGPGNTIYF. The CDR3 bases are TGTGCCAGCAGTGCACAGGGTCCTGGAAACACCATATATTTT.

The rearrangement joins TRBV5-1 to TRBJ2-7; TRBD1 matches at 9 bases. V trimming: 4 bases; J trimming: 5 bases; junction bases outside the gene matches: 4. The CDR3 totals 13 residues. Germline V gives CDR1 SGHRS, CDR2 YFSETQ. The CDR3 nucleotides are TGCGCCAGCAGCGAGGGACAGGGAAACGAGCAGTACTTC. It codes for CASSEGQGNEQYF.

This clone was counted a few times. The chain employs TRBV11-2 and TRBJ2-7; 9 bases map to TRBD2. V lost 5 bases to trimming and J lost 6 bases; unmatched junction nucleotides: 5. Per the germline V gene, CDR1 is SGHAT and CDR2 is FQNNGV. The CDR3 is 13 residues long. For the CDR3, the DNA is TGTGCCAGCAGCGGGGGACTAGCAGCCGAGCAGTACTTC. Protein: CASSGGLAAEQYF. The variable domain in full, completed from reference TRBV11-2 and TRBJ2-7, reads EAGVAQSPRYKIIEKRQSVAFWCNPISGHATLYWYQQILGQGPKLLIQFQNNGVVDDSQLPKDRFSAERLKGVDSTLKIQPAKLEDSAVYLCASSGGLAAEQYFGPGTRLTVT.

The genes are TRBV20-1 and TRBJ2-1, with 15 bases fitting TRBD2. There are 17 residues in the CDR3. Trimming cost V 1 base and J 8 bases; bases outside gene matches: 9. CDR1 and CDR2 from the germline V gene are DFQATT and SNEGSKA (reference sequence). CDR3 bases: TGCAGTGCTAGAGTGGTTGGGACTAGCGGGGGGTTGGATGAGCAGTTCTTC. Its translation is CSARVVGTSGGLDEQFF.

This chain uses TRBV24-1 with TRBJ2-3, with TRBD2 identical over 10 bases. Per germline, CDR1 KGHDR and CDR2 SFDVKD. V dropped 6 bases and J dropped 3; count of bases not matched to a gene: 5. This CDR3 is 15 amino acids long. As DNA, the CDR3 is TGTGCCACCAGTTCGACTAGCGGGCGGACAGATACGCAGTATTTT. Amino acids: CATSSTSGRTDTQYF.

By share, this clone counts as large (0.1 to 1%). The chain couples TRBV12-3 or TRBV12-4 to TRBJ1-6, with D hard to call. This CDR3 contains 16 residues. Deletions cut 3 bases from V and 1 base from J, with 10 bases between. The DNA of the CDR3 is TGTGCCAGCAGTTTTGGTGGAGCATCCTATAATTCACCCCTCCACTTT. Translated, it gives CASSFGGASYNSPLHF.

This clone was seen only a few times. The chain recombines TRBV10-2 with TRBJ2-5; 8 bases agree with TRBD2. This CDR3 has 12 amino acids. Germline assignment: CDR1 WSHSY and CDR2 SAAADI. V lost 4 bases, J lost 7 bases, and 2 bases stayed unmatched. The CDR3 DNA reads TGCGCCAGCAGTGCGGGGGGGGGGACCCAGTACTTC. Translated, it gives CASSAGGGTQYF.

CDR3 sequence reads: CASSITGGSSYNEQFF. The CDR3 DNA is TGTGCCAGTAGTATAACGGGGGGTAGCTCCTACAATGAGCAGTTCTTC. This chain uses TRBV19 with TRBJ2-1; 7 nucleotides agree with TRBD2. V dropped 2 bases and J dropped 0; count of bases not matched to a gene: 4. The CDR3 length is 16 residues. Germline CDR1 LNHDA, CDR2 SQIVND (reference sequence).